This T cell receptor beta chain derives from a study of T cells in Graves' hyperthyroidism and ophthalmopathy. The study's findings and limits: Most thyroid clonotypes that were expanded above 0.001 also turned up in blood. A model of 13 V-J pairs discriminated ophthalmopathy from stable hyperthyroidism.

Those patients with uncontrolled infection, other autoimmune disease, pregnancy or lactation were excluded. TCR beta CDR3 sequences were amplified from RNA transcripts. The HTBI set primed first-round TCR CDR3 RT-PCR. TCRdb re-analysed the multiplex PCR reads in MiXCR, keeping a single row per CDR3 protein. The sample gives about 720,000 distinct CDR3 sequences, around 20% of which show up once; over 15% is in the top ten. Trimming at V came to 0 bases and at J to 3 bases, leaving 3 bases not matched to a gene. The CDR3 is made up of 15 amino acids. Germline V gives CDR1 SGHKS, CDR2 YYEKEE (reference sequence). Points on this clonotype: Its antigen is unidentified.

The TCR originated in a woman in her 50s with Graves' hyperthyroidism that later progressed to Graves' ophthalmopathy. What was sequenced was blood. The J gene is TRBJ1-1, the V gene TRBV5-5; 9 nucleotides line up with TRBD1. Here the CDR3 reads CASSLDDRGYTEAFF. The CDR3 region has the DNA TGTGCCAGCAGCTTGGATGACAGGGGGTACACTGAAGCTTTCTTT.